The source of this T cell receptor (beta chain) is a study of T cell repertoires in cytomegalovirus infection. Points from the study as a whole: Of the TCR beta families, the public ones yielded a cumulative frequency that identified carriers of CMV plus the relevant HLA.

Germline CDR1 is LNHDA and CDR2 is SQIVND (reference sequence). This CDR3 region has 13 residues. V dropped 8 bases and J dropped 3 bases, with 13 bases sitting between them. Only one count was recorded for this clonotype. No antigen is known for it. Each CDR3 protein is one row after TCRdb ran MiXCR on the reads. The sample shows approximately 100,000 distinct CDR3 sequences, around 29% of them seen only once. The V call is TRBV19, the J call TRBJ1-1; D is perhaps TRBD1 (5 bases). The sequence was collected from a human donor in good health (CMV status not recorded). Some clones in this sample may be carry-over from other donors' samples. The source material was CD8+ T cells from cultured PBMCs, sampled from culture after CMV antigen stimulation. The CDR3 DNA sequence: TGTGCCAGTGGGCAGGGTTTGTACACTGAAGCTTTCTTT. It is translated as CASGQGLYTEAFF. Using reference TRBV19 and TRBJ1-1 for the parts outside the CDR3, the full variable domain is DGGITQSPKYLFRKEGQNVTLSCEQNLNHDAMYWYRQDPGQGLRLIYYSQIVNDFQKGDIAEGYSVSREKKESFPLTVTSAQKNPTAFYLCASGQGLYTEAFFGQGTRLTVV.